This T cell receptor beta chain comes out of a study of blood T cell repertoires in COVID-19. The wider study: The samples span acute and convalescent COVID-19 from the United States, Italy and Spain. PBMCs, B-cell-depleted T cells, or T cells provided the cDNA or gDNA that made up the material.

Authors' analysis steps: Counts of nucleated cells, estimated from reference gene primer amplification, were obtained. The data were produced by immunoSEQ multiplex PCR, yet TCRdb's version contains in-frame clones alone and is incomplete. V, J and clone size were drawn from that table, and D and trimming were deduced from the DNA. The sample lists some 250,000 clones; about four fifths were seen once. Per germline, CDR1 MNHEY and CDR2 SVGEGT. The CDR3 runs to 16 residues. The V gene lost 2 bases and the J gene lost 0 bases, with 14 bases spanning the gap. This receptor was identified in a woman aged 18 to 35 with acute or convalescent COVID-19. The chain has TRBV6-2 or TRBV6-3 and TRBJ2-7, with D maybe TRBD1 (5 bases). Sequenced material: peripheral blood. CDR3 amino acids: CASSYLRQYSSYEQYF. For the CDR3, the DNA is TGTGCCAGCAGTTACCTTCGACAGTATAGCTCCTACGAGCAGTACTTC.